This T cell receptor (beta chain) was recovered during a study of T-cell reconstitution after alpha-beta-depleted transplantation in children. Whole-study results and caveats: Two months or so post-transplant, alpha-beta T cells reportedly derived from several hundred expanded graft clones.

Note on this clonotype: The antigen is undetermined.

The TCRbeta library incorporated unique molecular identifiers. TCRdb itself ran the PCR reads through MiXCR, one entry per CDR3 protein. Found here are around 76,000 distinct CDR3 sequences, approximately 18% of them singletons; the top ten hold approximately 51%. Material: PBMCs, mostly from graft donor cells, obtained 360 days after TCRalphabeta/CD19-depleted stem cell transplant. This clonotype was obtained from a male patient between 2 and 15 years old who had a stem cell transplant for acute lymphoblastic leukemia, so the T cells may come from the graft donor.

CDR3 sequence (DNA): TGCGCCAGCAGCTTCCTAGCGGGGGCCTCCTACGAGCAGTACTTC. This encodes CASSFLAGASYEQYF. The chain recombines TRBV5-1 with TRBJ2-7; 10 nucleotides line up with TRBD2. The CDR3 has 15 residues. Per germline, CDR1 SGHRS and CDR2 YFSETQ. V gave up 2 bases and J gave up 0 bases; unmatched junction bases: 2. The full variable domain, with the rest looked up from reference TRBV5-1 and TRBJ2-7, is KAGVTQTPRYLIKTRGQQVTLSCSPISGHRSVSWYQQTPGQGLQFLFEYFSETQRNKGNFPGRFSGRQFSNSRSEMNVSTLELGDSALYLCASSFLAGASYEQYFGPGTRLTVT.